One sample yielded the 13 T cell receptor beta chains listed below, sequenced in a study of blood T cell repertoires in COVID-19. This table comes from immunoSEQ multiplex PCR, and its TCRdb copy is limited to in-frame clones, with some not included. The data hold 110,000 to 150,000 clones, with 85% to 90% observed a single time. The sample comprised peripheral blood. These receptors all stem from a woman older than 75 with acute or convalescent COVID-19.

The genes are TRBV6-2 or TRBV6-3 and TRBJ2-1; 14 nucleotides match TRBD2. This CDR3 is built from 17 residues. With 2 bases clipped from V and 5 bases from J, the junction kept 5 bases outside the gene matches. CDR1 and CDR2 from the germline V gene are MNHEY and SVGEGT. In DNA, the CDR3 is TGTGCCAGCAGTTACGTACCGGGACTAGCGGGGGACAATGAGCAGTTCTTC. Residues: CASSYVPGLAGDNEQFF.

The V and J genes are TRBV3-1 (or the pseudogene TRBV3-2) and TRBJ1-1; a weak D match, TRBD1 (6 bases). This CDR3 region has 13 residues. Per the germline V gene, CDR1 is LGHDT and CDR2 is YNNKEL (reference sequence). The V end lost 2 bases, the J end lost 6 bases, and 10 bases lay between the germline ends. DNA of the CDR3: TGTGCCAGCAGCCAAAGGGGGGGAGCTGAAGCTTTCTTT. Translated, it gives CASSQRGGAEAFF.

CDR3 residues: CASSPLTGYEAFF. The DNA for the CDR3 is TGTGCCAGCTCACCACTGACAGGGTATGAAGCTTTCTTT. The V and J genes are TRBV18 and TRBJ1-1, with TRBD1 identical over 7 bases. CDR1 KGHSH and CDR2 LQKENI come from the germline V gene. V was pared by 1 base and J by 7 bases, with 3 bases of the junction left unmatched. This CDR3 is 13 amino acids long.

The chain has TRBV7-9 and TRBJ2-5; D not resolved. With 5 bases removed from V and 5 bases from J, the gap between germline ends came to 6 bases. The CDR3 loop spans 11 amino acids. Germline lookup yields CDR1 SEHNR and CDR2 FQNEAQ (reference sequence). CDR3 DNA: TGTGCCAGCAGCCCCTCGGAGACCCAGTACTTC. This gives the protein CASSPSETQYF.

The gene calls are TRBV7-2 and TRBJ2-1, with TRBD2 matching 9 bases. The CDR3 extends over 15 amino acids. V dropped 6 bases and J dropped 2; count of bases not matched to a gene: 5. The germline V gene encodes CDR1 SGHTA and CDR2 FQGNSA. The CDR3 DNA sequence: TGTGCCAGCAGGAGAGCGGGGGGCCCCTACAATGAGCAGTTCTTC. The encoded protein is CASRRAGGPYNEQFF. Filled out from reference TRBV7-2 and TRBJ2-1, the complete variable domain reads GAGVSQSPSNKVTEKGKDVELRCDPISGHTALYWYRQSLGQGLEFLIYFQGNSAPDKSGLPSDRFSAERTGGSVSTLTIQRTQQEDSAVYLCASRRAGGPYNEQFFGPGTRLTVL.

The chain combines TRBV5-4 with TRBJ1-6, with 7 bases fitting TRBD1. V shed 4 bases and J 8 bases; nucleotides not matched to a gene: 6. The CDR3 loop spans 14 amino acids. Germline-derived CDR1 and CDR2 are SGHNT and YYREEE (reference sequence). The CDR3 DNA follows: TGTGCCAGCAGCCTCGGTCAGGGGGATTCACCCCTCCACTTT. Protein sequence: CASSLGQGDSPLHF.

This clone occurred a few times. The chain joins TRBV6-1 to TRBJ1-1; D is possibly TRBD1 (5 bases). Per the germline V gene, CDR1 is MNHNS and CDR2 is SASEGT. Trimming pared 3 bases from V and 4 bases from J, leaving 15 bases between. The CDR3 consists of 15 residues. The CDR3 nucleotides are TGTGCCAGCAGTGACCCGGGGGGGGGTGCCACTGAAGCTTTCTTT. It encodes CASSDPGGGATEAFF.

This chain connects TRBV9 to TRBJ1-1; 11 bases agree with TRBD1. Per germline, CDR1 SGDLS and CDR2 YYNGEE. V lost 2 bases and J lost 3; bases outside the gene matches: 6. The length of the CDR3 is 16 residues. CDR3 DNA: TGTGCCAGCAGCGTTGGACAGGGGGCGGCGGACACTGAAGCTTTCTTT. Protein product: CASSVGQGAADTEAFF.

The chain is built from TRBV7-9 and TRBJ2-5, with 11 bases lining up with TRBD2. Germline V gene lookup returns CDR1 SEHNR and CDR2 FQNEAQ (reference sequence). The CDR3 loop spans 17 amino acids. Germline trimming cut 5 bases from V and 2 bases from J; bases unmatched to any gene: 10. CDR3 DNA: TGTGCCAGCAGCCCAGGGGCCGCTAGCGGGGGGCAAGAGACCCAGTACTTC. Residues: CASSPGAASGGQETQYF.

CDR3 nucleotide sequence: TGTGCCAGCAGCTTGGTTACGTTGACAGTCACGCAGTATTTT. It is translated as CASSLVTLTVTQYF. The chain couples TRBV5-7 to TRBJ2-3, with D possibly TRBD1 on 5 matching bases. TRBV5-7 is an ORF for which the function is uncertain. The ends were cut back, 0 bases at V and 9 bases at J, with 14 bases in the middle. There are 14 residues in the CDR3.

The CDR3 DNA follows: TGTGCCAGCAGCTTAGGTGGCCAGGTCAATTCACCCCTCCACTTT. Translation gives CASSLGGQVNSPLHF. The rearrangement joins TRBV7-9 to TRBJ1-6; D unclear. Germline V CDR1 and CDR2: SEHNR, FQNEAQ (reference sequence). The CDR3 runs 15 residues. V shed 1 base and J shed 7 bases, with 11 bases lying between them.

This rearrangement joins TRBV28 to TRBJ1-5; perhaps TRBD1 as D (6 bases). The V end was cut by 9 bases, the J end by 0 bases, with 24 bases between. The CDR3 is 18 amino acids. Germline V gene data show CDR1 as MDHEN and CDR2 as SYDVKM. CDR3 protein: CASHRVGGPINSNQPQHF. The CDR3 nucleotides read TGTGCCAGTCACAGGGTAGGGGGTCCGATTAATAGCAATCAGCCCCAGCATTTT.

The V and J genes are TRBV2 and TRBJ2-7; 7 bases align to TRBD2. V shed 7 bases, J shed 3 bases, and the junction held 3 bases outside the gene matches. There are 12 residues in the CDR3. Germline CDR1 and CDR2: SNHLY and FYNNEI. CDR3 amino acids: CASNPSGYEQYF. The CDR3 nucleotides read TGTGCCAGCAACCCTAGCGGCTACGAGCAGTACTTC.